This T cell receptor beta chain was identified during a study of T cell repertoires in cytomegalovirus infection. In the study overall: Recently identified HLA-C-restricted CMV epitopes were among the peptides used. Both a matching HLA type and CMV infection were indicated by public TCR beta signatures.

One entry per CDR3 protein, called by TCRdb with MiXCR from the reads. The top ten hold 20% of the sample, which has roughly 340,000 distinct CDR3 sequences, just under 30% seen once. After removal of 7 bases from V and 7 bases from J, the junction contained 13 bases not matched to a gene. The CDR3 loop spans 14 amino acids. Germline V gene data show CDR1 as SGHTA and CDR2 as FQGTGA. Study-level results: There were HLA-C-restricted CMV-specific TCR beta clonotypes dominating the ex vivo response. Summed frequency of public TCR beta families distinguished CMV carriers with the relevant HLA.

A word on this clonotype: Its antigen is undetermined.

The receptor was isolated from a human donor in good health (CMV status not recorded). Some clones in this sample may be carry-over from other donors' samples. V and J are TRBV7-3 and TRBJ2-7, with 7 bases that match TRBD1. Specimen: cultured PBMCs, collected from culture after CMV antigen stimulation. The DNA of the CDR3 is TGTGCCAGCACCCAGGGGGAACGAGCGTGGGAGCAGTACTTC. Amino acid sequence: CASTQGERAWEQYF.